This T cell receptor (beta chain) emerged from a study of cytomegalovirus exposure and HLA in healthy donors. CDR1 is GTSNPN, CDR2 SVGIG, per germline (reference sequence). V was cut by 5 bases and J by 3 bases, with 16 bases left in between. The CDR3 has 14 amino acids. A multiplex PCR was run with 60 Vbeta primers and 13 Jbeta primers. Produced via immunoSEQ multiplex PCR; TCRdb's table is partial and in-frame only. The table records approximately 92,000 clones, roughly 80% of them present only once. The TCR sequence derives from a girl aged 2-9 years in good health and CMV-seropositive. The source material was PBMCs. This chain joins TRBV30 and TRBJ1-1; maybe TRBD1 (6 bases). The CDR3 DNA sequence: TGTGCCTGGTGGGGGCGCGAGAAGGACACTGAAGCTTTCTTT. The encoded protein is CAWWGREKDTEAFF.